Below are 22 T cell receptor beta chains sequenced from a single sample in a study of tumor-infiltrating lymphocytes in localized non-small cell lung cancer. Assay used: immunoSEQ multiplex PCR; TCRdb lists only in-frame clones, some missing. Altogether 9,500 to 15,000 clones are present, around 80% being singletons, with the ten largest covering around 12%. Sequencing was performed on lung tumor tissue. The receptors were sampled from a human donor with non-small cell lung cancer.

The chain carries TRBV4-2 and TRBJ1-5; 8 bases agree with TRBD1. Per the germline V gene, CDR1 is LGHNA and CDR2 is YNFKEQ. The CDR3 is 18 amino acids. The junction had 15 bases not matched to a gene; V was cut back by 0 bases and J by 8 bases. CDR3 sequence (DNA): TGTGCCAGCAGCCAAGATCTTTCGGGACAGGCGCCCGCGGAGCCCCAGCATTTT. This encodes CASSQDLSGQAPAEPQHF.

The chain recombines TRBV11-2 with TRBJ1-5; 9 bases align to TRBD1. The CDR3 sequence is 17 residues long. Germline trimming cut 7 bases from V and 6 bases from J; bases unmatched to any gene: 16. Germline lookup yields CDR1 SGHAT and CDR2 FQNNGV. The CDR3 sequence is CASTGTGQGLLGQPQHF. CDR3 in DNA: TGTGCCAGCACCGGGACGGGACAGGGCCTTTTGGGTCAGCCCCAGCATTTT. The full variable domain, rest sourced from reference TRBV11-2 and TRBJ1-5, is EAGVAQSPRYKIIEKRQSVAFWCNPISGHATLYWYQQILGQGPKLLIQFQNNGVVDDSQLPKDRFSAERLKGVDSTLKIQPAKLEDSAVYLCASTGTGQGLLGQPQHFGDGTRLSIL.

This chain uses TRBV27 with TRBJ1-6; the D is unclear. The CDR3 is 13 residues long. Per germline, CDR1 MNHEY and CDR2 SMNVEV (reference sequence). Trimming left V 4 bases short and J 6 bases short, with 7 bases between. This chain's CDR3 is CASSSLVNSPLHF. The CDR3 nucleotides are TGTGCCAGCAGTTCGTTGGTTAATTCACCCCTCCACTTT.

The CDR3 coding sequence is TGTGCCAGCAGCTTCGGGGGGGACACTGAAGCTTTCTTT. This encodes CASSFGGDTEAFF. The V call is TRBV11-3, the J call TRBJ1-1, with a weak D call TRBD1 (5 bases). Germline assignment: CDR1 SGHNT and CDR2 YENEEA. V was clipped by 3 bases and J by 3 bases, with 8 bases between them. CDR3 length: 13 amino acids.

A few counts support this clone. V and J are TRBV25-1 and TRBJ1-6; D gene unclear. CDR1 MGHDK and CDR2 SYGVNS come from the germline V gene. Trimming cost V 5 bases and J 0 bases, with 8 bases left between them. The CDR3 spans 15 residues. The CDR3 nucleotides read TGTGCCAGCAGTCCCGAGGACTCCTATAATTCACCCCTCCACTTT. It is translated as CASSPEDSYNSPLHF.

The CDR3 bases are TGTGCCAGCAGCTTAATGTCTACGAACACCGGGGAGCTGTTTTTT. This gives the protein CASSLMSTNTGELFF. This chain connects TRBV7-9 to TRBJ2-2; D not certain. This CDR3 comprises 15 residues. Germline V gene sequence: CDR1 SEHNR, CDR2 FQNEAQ (reference sequence). The V gene lost 2 bases and the J gene lost 0 bases, with 7 bases spanning the gap.

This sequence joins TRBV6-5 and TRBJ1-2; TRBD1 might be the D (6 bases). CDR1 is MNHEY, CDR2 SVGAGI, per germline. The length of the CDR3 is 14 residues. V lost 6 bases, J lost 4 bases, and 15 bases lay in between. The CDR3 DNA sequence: TGTGCCAGCAGGGGGGGCCCGAGGACCTATGGCTACACCTTC. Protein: CASRGGPRTYGYTF.

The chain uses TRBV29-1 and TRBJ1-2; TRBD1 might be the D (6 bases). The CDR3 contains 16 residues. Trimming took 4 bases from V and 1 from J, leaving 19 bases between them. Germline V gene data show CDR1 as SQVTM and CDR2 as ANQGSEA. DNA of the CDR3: TGCAGCGTTGGGCTACTGGGGGCGAGACGTAACTATGGCTACACCTTC. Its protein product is CSVGLLGARRNYGYTF.

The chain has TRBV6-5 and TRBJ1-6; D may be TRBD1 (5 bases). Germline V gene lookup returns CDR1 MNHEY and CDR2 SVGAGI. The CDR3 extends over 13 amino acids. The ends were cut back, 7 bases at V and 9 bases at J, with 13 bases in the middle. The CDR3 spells CASNPRGGSPLHF. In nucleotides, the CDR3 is TGTGCCAGCAACCCCCGGGGGGGTTCACCCCTCCACTTT.

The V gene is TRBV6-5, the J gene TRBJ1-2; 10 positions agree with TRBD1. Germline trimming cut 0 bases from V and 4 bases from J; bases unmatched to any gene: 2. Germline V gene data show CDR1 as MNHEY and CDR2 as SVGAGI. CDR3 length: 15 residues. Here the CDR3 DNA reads TGTGCCAGCAGTTACTCGGGGACAGGGGCCTATGGCTACACCTTC. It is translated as CASSYSGTGAYGYTF.

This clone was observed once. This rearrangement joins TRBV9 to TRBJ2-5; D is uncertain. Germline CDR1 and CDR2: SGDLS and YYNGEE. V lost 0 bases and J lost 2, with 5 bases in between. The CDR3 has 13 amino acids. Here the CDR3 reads CASSVAPQETQYF. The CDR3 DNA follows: TGTGCCAGCAGCGTAGCTCCTCAAGAGACCCAGTACTTC.

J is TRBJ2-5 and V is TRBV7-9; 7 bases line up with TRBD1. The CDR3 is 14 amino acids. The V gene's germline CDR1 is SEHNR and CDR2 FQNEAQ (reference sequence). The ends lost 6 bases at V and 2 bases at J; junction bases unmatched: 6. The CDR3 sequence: CASSPWTGQETQYF. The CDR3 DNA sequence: TGTGCCAGCAGTCCTTGGACAGGACAAGAGACCCAGTACTTC.

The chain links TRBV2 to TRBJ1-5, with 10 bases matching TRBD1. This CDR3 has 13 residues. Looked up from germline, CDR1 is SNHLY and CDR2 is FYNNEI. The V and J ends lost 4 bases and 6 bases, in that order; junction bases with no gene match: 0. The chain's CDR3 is CASSGDRGQPQHF. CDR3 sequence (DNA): TGTGCCAGCAGTGGGGACAGGGGTCAGCCCCAGCATTTT.

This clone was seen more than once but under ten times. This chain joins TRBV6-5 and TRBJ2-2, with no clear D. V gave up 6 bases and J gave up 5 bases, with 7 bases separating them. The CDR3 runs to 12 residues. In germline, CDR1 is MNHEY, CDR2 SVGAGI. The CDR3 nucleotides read TGTGCCAGCAGGATAGAAACCGGGGAGCTGTTTTTT. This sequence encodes CASRIETGELFF.

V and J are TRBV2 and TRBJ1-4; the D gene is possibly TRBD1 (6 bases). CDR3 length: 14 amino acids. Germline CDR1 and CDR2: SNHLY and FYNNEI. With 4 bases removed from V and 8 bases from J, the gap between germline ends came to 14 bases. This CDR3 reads CASSGRTAEEKLFF. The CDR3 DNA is TGTGCCAGCAGTGGACGGACAGCAGAGGAAAAACTGTTTTTT. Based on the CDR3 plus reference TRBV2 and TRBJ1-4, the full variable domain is EPEVTQTPSHQVTQMGQEVILRCVPISNHLYFYWYRQILGQKVEFLVSFYNNEISEKSEIFDDQFSVERPDGSNFTLKIRSTKLEDSAMYFCASSGRTAEEKLFFGSGTQLSVL.

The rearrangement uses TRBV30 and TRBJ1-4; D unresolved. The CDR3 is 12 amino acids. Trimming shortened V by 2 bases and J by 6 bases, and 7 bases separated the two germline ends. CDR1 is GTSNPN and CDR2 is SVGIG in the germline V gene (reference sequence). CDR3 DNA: TGTGCCTGGAGTTACCATGATGAAAAACTGTTTTTT. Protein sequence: CAWSYHDEKLFF.

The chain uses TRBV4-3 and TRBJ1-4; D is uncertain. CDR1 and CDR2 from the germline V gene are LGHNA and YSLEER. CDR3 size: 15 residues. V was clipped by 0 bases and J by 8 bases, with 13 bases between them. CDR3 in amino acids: CASSQDPPPREKLFF. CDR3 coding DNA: TGCGCCAGCAGCCAAGACCCTCCTCCTCGGGAAAAACTGTTTTTT.

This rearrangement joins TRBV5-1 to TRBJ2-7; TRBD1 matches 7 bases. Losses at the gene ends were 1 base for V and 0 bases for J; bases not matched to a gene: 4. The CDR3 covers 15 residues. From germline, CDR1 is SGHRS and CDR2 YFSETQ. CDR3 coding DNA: TGCGCCAGCAGCTTGCAGACAGGGTCCTCCTACGAGCAGTACTTC. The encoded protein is CASSLQTGSSYEQYF.

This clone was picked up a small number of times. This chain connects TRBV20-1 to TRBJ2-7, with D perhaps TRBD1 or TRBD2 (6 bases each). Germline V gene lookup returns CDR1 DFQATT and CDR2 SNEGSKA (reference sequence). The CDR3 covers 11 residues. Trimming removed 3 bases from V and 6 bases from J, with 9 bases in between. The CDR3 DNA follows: TGCAGTGCTAGTGGGGGGCCCGAGCAGTACTTC. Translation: CSASGGPEQYF.

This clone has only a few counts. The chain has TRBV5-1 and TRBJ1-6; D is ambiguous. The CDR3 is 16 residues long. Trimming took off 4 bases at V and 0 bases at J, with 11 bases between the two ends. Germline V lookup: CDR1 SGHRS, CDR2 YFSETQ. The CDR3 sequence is CASSVEGSSYNSPLHF. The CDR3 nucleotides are TGCGCCAGCAGCGTCGAAGGTAGCTCCTATAATTCACCCCTCCACTTT.

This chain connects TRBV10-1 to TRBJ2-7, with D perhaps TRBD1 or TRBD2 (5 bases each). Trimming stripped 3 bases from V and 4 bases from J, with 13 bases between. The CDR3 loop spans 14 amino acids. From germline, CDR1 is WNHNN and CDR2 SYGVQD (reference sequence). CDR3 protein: CASSDGGTPYEQYF. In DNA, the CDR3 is TGCGCCAGCAGTGATGGGGGAACCCCGTACGAGCAGTACTTC.

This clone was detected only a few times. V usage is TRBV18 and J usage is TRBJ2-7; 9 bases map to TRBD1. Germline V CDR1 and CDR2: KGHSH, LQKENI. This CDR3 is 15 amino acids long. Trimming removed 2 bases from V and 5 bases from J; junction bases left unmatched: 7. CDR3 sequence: CASSPLGQGNDEQYF. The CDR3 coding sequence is TGTGCCAGCTCACCATTGGGACAGGGAAATGACGAGCAGTACTTC.